A selection of T cell receptor beta chains follows, all from one sample in a study of blood T cell repertoires in COVID-19. The assay was immunoSEQ multiplex PCR, and TCRdb's table has in-frame clones only and misses some. The profile shows around 97,000 clones, roughly 90% of them singletons. The sequenced sample consisted of peripheral blood. These receptors all stem from a woman older than 75 in a cohort sampled during active COVID-19. Each CDR3 is given without its conserved first and last residue.

v_call: TRBV27; j_call: TRBJ1-2; cdr3_aa: ASSPSGTVYGAAYGYT
v_call: TRBV5-6; j_call: TRBJ2-1; cdr3_aa: ASSGLGEGVSF
v_call: TRBV24-1; j_call: TRBJ2-3; cdr3_aa: ATSDAGPSTDTQY
v_call: TRBV5-1; j_call: TRBJ2-2; cdr3_aa: ASSRGAEGRSGELF
v_call: TRBV27; j_call: TRBJ2-5; cdr3_aa: ASSLFPVMGPATQY
v_call: TRBV19; j_call: TRBJ2-7; cdr3_aa: ASSIAVGTGSYEQY
v_call: TRBV7-9; j_call: TRBJ2-5; cdr3_aa: ASSSGGRGETQY
v_call: TRBV4-2; j_call: TRBJ2-3; cdr3_aa: ASSHGAGGITDTQY
v_call: TRBV5-1; j_call: TRBJ2-7; cdr3_aa: ASSLASGGLSYEQY
v_call: TRBV6-1; j_call: TRBJ2-1; cdr3_aa: ASSEYPGKGEQF
v_call: TRBV7-3; j_call: TRBJ2-1; cdr3_aa: ASSPLPGLAGDRQF
v_call: TRBV5-1; j_call: TRBJ2-3; cdr3_aa: ASSSEIQGKFADTQY
v_call: TRBV18; j_call: TRBJ2-1; cdr3_aa: ASSPPTSGGANEQF
v_call: TRBV4-2; j_call: TRBJ2-5; cdr3_aa: ASSQGSPDRETQY
v_call: TRBV5-1; j_call: TRBJ1-3; cdr3_aa: ASSTQGISSGNTIY
v_call: TRBV25-1; j_call: TRBJ1-4; cdr3_aa: ASSEWRTGVRTNEKLF
v_call: TRBV27; j_call: TRBJ1-1; cdr3_aa: ASSWQGQANTEAF
v_call: TRBV9; j_call: TRBJ1-5; cdr3_aa: ASSAGPGGQPQH
v_call: TRBV5-1; j_call: TRBJ2-7; cdr3_aa: ASSWGSGGPTGEQY
v_call: TRBV12-3/TRBV12-4; j_call: TRBJ1-6; cdr3_aa: ASSLEGDSPLH
v_call: TRBV5-1; j_call: TRBJ1-2; cdr3_aa: ASSPEGTGVGYT
v_call: TRBV4-1; j_call: TRBJ2-7; cdr3_aa: ASSQAGTGPYEQY
v_call: TRBV5-4; j_call: TRBJ2-3; cdr3_aa: ASSFGGQDTDTQY
v_call: TRBV11-2; j_call: TRBJ2-1; cdr3_aa: ASSLNRGTSGYNEQF
v_call: TRBV3-1/TRBV3-2; j_call: TRBJ2-3; cdr3_aa: ASSQEAGTDTQY
v_call: TRBV30; j_call: TRBJ1-3; cdr3_aa: AWSTGRSGNTIY
v_call: TRBV27; j_call: TRBJ1-1; cdr3_aa: ASSLGQGNTEAF